The 8 T cell receptor beta chains below all came from one sample that was sequenced in a study of PD-1 blockade in classical Hodgkin lymphoma. Time point reported: newly diagnosed, previously untreated cHL patient sample. Starting with thawed PBMCs, CD4+ T cells were purified by magnetic negative selection. The protocol was immunoSEQ multiplex PCR, while the TCRdb copy is restricted to in-frame clones and leaves out a portion. The table lists approximately 23,000 clones, more than 90% of them singletons. Sequencing input: CD4+ T cells from blood. The source of these receptors is a human donor with classical Hodgkin lymphoma.

J is TRBJ1-1 and V is TRBV11-2; no definite D call. The CDR3 totals 15 residues. V lost 3 bases and J 9 bases, leaving 20 bases between the germline ends. Germline CDR1 reads SGHAT; CDR2 reads FQNNGV. Written as DNA, the CDR3 is TGTGCCAGCAGCTTGATTTACGTTGAGCCCCCGAAAGCTTTCTTT. Its translation is CASSLIYVEPPKAFF.

The genes are TRBV19 and TRBJ1-1; the D gene is possibly TRBD1 (5 bases). Germline V gene data show CDR1 as LNHDA and CDR2 as SQIVND (reference sequence). V was shortened by 6 bases and J by 9 bases, with 17 bases between the two germline ends. This CDR3 is built from 13 residues. The CDR3 loop reads CASSDSGTVQAFF. CDR3 nucleotides: TGTGCCAGTAGCGATTCGGGGACGGTTCAAGCTTTCTTT.

The V gene is TRBV5-4, the J gene TRBJ2-3; 10 bases align to TRBD1. CDR3 length equals 15 residues. The germline gives CDR1 SGHNT, CDR2 YYREEE (reference sequence). The V gene end was trimmed by 5 bases and the J gene end by 3 bases; junction bases not matched to a gene: 6. Here the CDR3 reads CASRLPGQGTDTQYF. As DNA, the CDR3 is TGTGCCAGCAGACTTCCGGGACAGGGGACAGATACGCAGTATTTT. The whole variable domain, remainder taken from reference TRBV5-4 and TRBJ2-3, is ETGVTQSPTHLIKTRGQQVTLRCSSQSGHNTVSWYQQALGQGPQFIFQYYREEENGRGNFPPRFSGLQFPNYSSELNVNALELDDSALYLCASRLPGQGTDTQYFGPGTRLTVL.

This clone was counted once. The V and J genes are TRBV5-1 and TRBJ2-7; the D gene could be TRBD1 or TRBD2 (5 bases each). CDR3 size: 14 residues. Germline loops: CDR1 SGHRS, CDR2 YFSETQ. V lost 0 bases to trimming and J lost 3 bases, with 10 bases between them. DNA for the CDR3: TGCGCCAGCAGCTTGGCCGGGGCCGACTACGAGCAGTACTTC. This codes for CASSLAGADYEQYF.

The chain recombines TRBV6-5 with TRBJ1-5; a possible D gene is TRBD1 (5 bases). The CDR3 is 14 residues long. In germline, CDR1 is MNHEY, CDR2 SVGAGI. Trimming shortened V by 4 bases and J by 2 bases, and 9 bases separated the two germline ends. CDR3 region: CASSSPGRNQPQHF. The CDR3 DNA reads as TGTGCCAGCAGTTCCCCAGGGCGCAATCAGCCCCAGCATTTT.

The genes are TRBV18 and TRBJ2-2; 7 bases align to TRBD1. J was trimmed by 6 bases and V by 3 bases; bases with no gene match: 4. The CDR3 consists of 14 residues. Looked up from germline, CDR1 is KGHSH and CDR2 is LQKENI. The CDR3 spells CASSPTGEPGELFF. The DNA of the CDR3 is TGTGCCAGCTCACCCACAGGGGAACCCGGGGAGCTGTTTTTT.

The chain has TRBV5-1 and TRBJ2-7; D not resolved. The CDR3 sequence is 16 residues long. Per the germline V gene, CDR1 is SGHRS and CDR2 is YFSETQ. V lost 0 bases and J 0 bases, leaving 13 bases between the germline ends. The chain's CDR3 is CASSLARPSLSYEQYF. CDR3 bases: TGCGCCAGCAGCTTGGCCCGGCCCTCCCTCTCCTACGAGCAGTACTTC. The full variable domain, rest sourced from reference TRBV5-1 and TRBJ2-7, is KAGVTQTPRYLIKTRGQQVTLSCSPISGHRSVSWYQQTPGQGLQFLFEYFSETQRNKGNFPGRFSGRQFSNSRSEMNVSTLELGDSALYLCASSLARPSLSYEQYFGPGTRLTVT.

The chain employs TRBV5-5 and TRBJ2-3; D gene unclear. This CDR3 spans 13 amino acids. Germline CDR1 reads SGHKS; CDR2 reads YYEKEE (reference sequence). V lost 2 bases, J lost 1 base, and 5 bases lay in between. CDR3 in DNA: TGTGCCAGCAGCTTCTGGCGCACAGATACGCAGTATTTT. Amino acids: CASSFWRTDTQYF.